The T cell receptor beta chain under discussion was sequenced for a study of beta chain features in type 1 diabetes. Study at large: In all, more than 90,000,000 sorted cells from all samples were analyzed. Regarding the study as a whole: Patients with Type 1 diabetes showed moderately but significantly shorter TCRB CDR3s in all four CD4+ subsets.

The isolated RNA, all of it, was reverse transcribed, so expressed TCRB transcripts were what got sequenced. Using immunoSEQ multiplex PCR, the repertoire was profiled, and TCRdb retains in-frame clones only, with some absent. The sample carries 300,000 to 450,000 clones, over 8.5% recorded once. The sample holds one count of this clone. As yet, its antigen is unknown. The authors sorted CD4+ naive, central memory, regulatory and stem cell-like memory cells via CD45RO/CCR7/CD25/CD127/CD95/CD27. Sorted populations all exceeded 95% purity. The source is a man aged 30-40 years with type 1 diabetes. What was sequenced was central memory CD4+ T cells from blood.

CDR3 bases: TGTGCCAGCAGCGAGGGACAGAGATATGATGGCTACACCTTC. Protein: CASSEGQRYDGYTF. The chain combines TRBV6-5 with TRBJ1-2; 7 bases are a match to TRBD1. This CDR3 contains 14 residues. The trim removed 6 bases at V and 6 bases at J, leaving 10 bases unmatched. CDR1 and CDR2 from the germline V gene are MNHEY and SVGAGI.